This T cell receptor beta chain was identified in a study of blood T cells in healthy people across ages. This clonotype was seen only a few times. It was with a sample-barcoded 5' primer and a J-beta primer mix that a second PCR of roughly 7 to 12 cycles was run. Every molecule of cDNA carried a tag from a template-switch adaptor with 12 random nucleotides. Per-sample output comprised a minimum of 2.5 million paired-end reads containing CDR3. TCRdb re-analysed the 5' RACE reads in MiXCR, keeping a single row per CDR3 protein. The sample has about 930,000 distinct CDR3 sequences, roughly 28% seen once; the top ten hold around 9.6%. V lost 2 bases and J lost 4, with 12 bases in between. The germline V gene has CDR1 MDHEN and CDR2 SYDVKM. This CDR3 comprises 16 residues. These data were also reused for a study on T cells of mothers and their children. That study reports: The yield was over 9 million TCR beta CDR3 reads from each mother and approximately 2.8 million from each child.

The sample was blood. V usage is TRBV28 and J usage is TRBJ2-6; tentative D call: TRBD2 (5 bases). This TCR came from a middle-aged woman in good health. The CDR3 is CASSLTGKWGANVLTF. CDR3 in DNA: TGTGCCAGCAGTTTAACGGGAAAGTGGGGGGCCAACGTCCTGACTTTC.